The clone carrying this T cell receptor (beta chain) was seen a handful of times. This entry comes from a study of CD8 T cells in ankylosing spondylitis. CDR1 SEHNR and CDR2 FQNEAQ come from the germline V gene (reference sequence). V trimming: 3 bases; J trimming: 3 bases; junction bases outside the gene matches: 6. The CDR3 consists of 17 residues. TCRdb re-called the 5' RACE reads through MiXCR, storing one row per CDR3 protein. Counted here are about 100,000 distinct CDR3 sequences, approximately 25% occurring once; the ten biggest clones make up roughly 12%. This TCR was sampled from a male donor with ankylosing spondylitis. Material: synovial fluid, either unsorted or a sorted T cell fraction (not recorded which). J is TRBJ2-5 and V is TRBV7-9, with TRBD2 matching over 14 bases. The CDR3 loop is CASSLTSGRAGKETQYF. In DNA form, the CDR3 reads TGTGCCAGCAGCTTGACTAGCGGGAGGGCCGGAAAAGAGACCCAGTACTTC.